The 18 T cell receptor beta chains presented below share a single source sample, sequenced in a study of T-cell memory formation after mild COVID-19. TCRdb redid the calling of the 5' RACE reads with MiXCR, one entry per CDR3 protein. The table lists tens of thousands of distinct CDR3 sequences, 6.6% of them singletons. The sample taken for sequencing was PBMCs or a T cell subset sorted from them (not recorded which). Receptor source: an adult who had mild COVID-19 (a few samples of this study predate the infection). Cell type and time point are not known.

This clonotype was counted many times. The genes are TRBV12-3 or TRBV12-4 and TRBJ1-6; D perhaps matches TRBD1 (6 bases). The CDR3 loop spans 18 amino acids. Trimming removed 1 base at V and 3 bases at J, with 16 bases between. CDR3 residues: CASSLVRGGAIYNSPLHF. DNA for the CDR3: TGTGCCAGCAGTTTAGTCCGAGGGGGGGCCATCTATAATTCACCCCTCCACTTT.

On this clonotype: This clone may be a read error of a much larger clone one base away. The chain is built from TRBV5-5 and TRBJ2-7, with D uncertain. Trimming removed 0 bases from V and 2 bases from J, with 6 bases in between. The CDR3 is 13 residues long. In germline, CDR1 is SGHKS, CDR2 YYEKEE (reference sequence). The CDR3 bases are TGTGCCAGCAGCTTGGGCAGAGCCTACGAGCAGTACTTC. Its protein is CASSLGRAYEQYF.

This clonotype was observed a handful of times. V gene TRBV6-2 or TRBV6-3 combines with J gene TRBJ2-7; 10 positions match TRBD2. Trimming removed 3 bases from V and 4 bases from J; junction bases left unmatched: 6. Germline V gene data show CDR1 as MNHEY and CDR2 as SVGEGT. This CDR3 comprises 15 residues. The CDR3, as DNA: TGTGCCAGCAGTTATCAGCAGCGGGGGGGTTACGAGCAGTACTTC. Protein product: CASSYQQRGGYEQYF.

This clonotype showed up many times. The chain has TRBV7-2 and TRBJ1-1, with D possibly TRBD1 on 5 matching bases. CDR1 is SGHTA and CDR2 is FQGNSA in the germline V gene. The CDR3 is 13 amino acids. V dropped 3 bases and J dropped 2 bases, with 7 bases sitting between them. CDR3 in DNA: TGTGCCAGCAGCTTTGGGGGAAACACTGAAGCTTTCTTT. It specifies CASSFGGNTEAFF.

This clonotype was seen many times. V usage is TRBV5-1 and J usage is TRBJ1-2; the D is unclear. Per the germline V gene, CDR1 is SGHRS and CDR2 is YFSETQ. The CDR3 spans 13 residues. Trimming took off 1 base at V and 2 bases at J, with 6 bases between the two ends. In nucleotides, the CDR3 is TGCGCCAGCAGCTTGACAGAAAACTATGGCTACACCTTC. Its translation is CASSLTENYGYTF.

This clonotype was counted ten times or more. The V gene is TRBV5-5, the J gene TRBJ1-2; 7 bases are a match to TRBD1. Trimming at V came to 5 bases and at J to 6 bases, leaving 19 bases not matched to a gene. Germline V gene data show CDR1 as SGHKS and CDR2 as YYEKEE (reference sequence). The CDR3 is 17 amino acids. CDR3 nucleotides: TGTGCCAGCAGTCTACGGGGGACAGAAACTATCGTAGATGGCTACACCTTC. Amino acid sequence: CASSLRGTETIVDGYTF.

With respect to this clonotype: A read error may produce the germline difference seen at one junction end. This chain links TRBV6-1 with TRBJ2-7; D remains unclear. The CDR3 extends over 14 amino acids. CDR1 MNHNS and CDR2 SASEGT come from the germline V gene. CDR3 in DNA: TGTGCCAGCATCCGTTCTGGCCGAAGCTACGATCAGTACTTC. This gives the protein CASIRSGRSYDQYF.

This clonotype appeared a few times. The rearrangement joins TRBV15 to TRBJ2-5, with D possibly being TRBD2 (5 bases). Trimming left V 0 bases short and J 5 bases short, with 13 bases between. The CDR3 is 15 amino acids. The germline V gene has CDR1 LNHNV and CDR2 YYDKDF (reference sequence). The CDR3 loop reads CATSRDAGSRETQYF. The CDR3 DNA reads TGTGCCACCAGCAGAGATGCGGGTAGTCGGGAGACCCAGTACTTC. Complete variable domain (other parts from reference TRBV15 and TRBJ2-5): DAMVIQNPRYQVTQFGKPVTLSCSQTLNHNVMYWYQQKSSQAPKLLFHYYDKDFNNEADTPDNFQSRRPNTSFCFLDIRSPGLGDTAMYLCATSRDAGSRETQYFGPGTRLLVL.

This clonotype was observed a handful of times. This rearrangement joins TRBV30 to TRBJ2-3, with TRBD2 as a possible D gene (5 bases). The CDR3 loop spans 14 amino acids. Germline lookup yields CDR1 GTSNPN and CDR2 SVGIG (reference sequence). The V gene lost 3 bases and the J gene lost 1 base, with 11 bases spanning the gap. CDR3 sequence reads: CAWRADRGTDTQYF. The CDR3 DNA reads as TGTGCCTGGAGAGCGGACCGGGGCACAGATACGCAGTATTTT.

This clonotype was observed many times. The V and J genes are TRBV15 and TRBJ2-1; D remains ambiguous. The V and J ends lost 5 bases and 4 bases respectively, with 9 bases between them. This CDR3 is built from 13 residues. Germline V gene lookup returns CDR1 LNHNV and CDR2 YYDKDF (reference sequence). The CDR3 sequence is CATSPEYYNEQFF. The CDR3 nucleotides are TGTGCCACCAGCCCAGAGTATTACAATGAGCAGTTCTTC.

This clonotype was seen at least ten times. J is TRBJ2-1 and V is TRBV29-1, with 8 bases lining up with TRBD2. Germline CDR1 reads SQVTM; CDR2 reads ANQGSEA. The CDR3 is 13 amino acids. J gave up 9 bases and V 6 bases, and 10 bases lay outside the gene matches. The CDR3 protein is CSVGSGSPLEQFF. CDR3 coding DNA: TGCAGCGTCGGCAGCGGGAGTCCTCTTGAGCAGTTCTTC.

This clonotype was detected a few times. The V gene is TRBV11-3, the J gene TRBJ1-1; D possibly corresponds to TRBD1 (5 bases). Deletions cut 5 bases from V and 1 base from J, with 8 bases between. The CDR3 is 13 residues long. Per the germline V gene, CDR1 is SGHNT and CDR2 is YENEEA. CDR3 amino acids: CASSGGTNTEAFF. The CDR3 DNA is TGTGCCAGCAGCGGAGGGACGAACACTGAAGCTTTCTTT.

The chain uses TRBV19 and TRBJ1-2; perhaps TRBD1 as D (6 bases). The CDR3 is made up of 12 amino acids. V was cut by 6 bases and J by 7 bases, with 12 bases left in between. The germline gives CDR1 LNHDA, CDR2 SQIVND (reference sequence). CDR3 in amino acids: CASRDDRRGYTF. CDR3 nucleotides: TGTGCCAGTAGAGATGACAGGCGTGGCTACACCTTC.

This chain connects TRBV7-2 to TRBJ2-2; possibly TRBD2 for D (6 bases). The CDR3 consists of 15 residues. Germline CDR1 and CDR2: SGHTA and FQGNSA. With 5 bases removed from V and 1 base from J, the gap between germline ends came to 11 bases. CDR3 in DNA: TGTGCCAGCAGCAAGGGACTCGGGAACACCGGGGAGCTGTTTTTT. Translated, it gives CASSKGLGNTGELFF.

This clonotype was seen at least ten times. This chain links TRBV6-5 with TRBJ2-6; D remains ambiguous. V lost 1 base to trimming and J lost 2 bases, with 6 bases between them. The CDR3 is made up of 15 amino acids. Germline loops: CDR1 MNHEY, CDR2 SVGAGI. CDR3 bases: TGTGCCAGCAGTTACTATGTGACTGGGGCCAACGTCCTGACTTTC. Translated: CASSYYVTGANVLTF.

This clonotype was counted at least ten times. V gene TRBV7-2 combines with J gene TRBJ2-7; a possible D gene is TRBD1 (5 bases). The V and J ends lost 0 bases and 6 bases respectively, with 12 bases between them. This CDR3 is 14 amino acids long. Germline loops: CDR1 SGHTA, CDR2 FQGNSA. CDR3 sequence: CASSLAQGGFEQYF. DNA for the CDR3: TGTGCCAGCAGCTTAGCCCAGGGTGGCTTCGAGCAGTACTTC.

This clonotype was picked up many times. The chain recombines TRBV12-3 or TRBV12-4 with TRBJ2-1; D unclear. V gave up 2 bases and J gave up 8 bases, with 7 bases separating them. This CDR3 contains 12 residues. This chain's CDR3 is CASSLFAHEQFF. CDR3 in DNA: TGTGCCAGCAGTTTATTCGCGCATGAGCAGTTCTTC.

Details on this clonotype: A read error is possible here, since a much larger clone lies one base away. The V and J genes are TRBV2 and TRBJ2-3, with D possibly TRBD2 on 6 matching bases. Trimming left V 8 bases short and J 0 bases short, with 12 bases between. CDR1 and CDR2 from the germline V gene are SNHLY and FYNNEI. The CDR3 is 14 residues long. CDR3 sequence: CASGGRRSTDTQYF. The CDR3 coding sequence is TGTGCCAGCGGAGGGCGGAGGAGCACAGATACGCAGTATTTT.